Below are 13 T cell receptor beta chains sequenced from a single sample in a study of beta chain features in type 1 diabetes. Expressed TCRB transcripts were sequenced after all isolated RNA was converted to cDNA. Assay used: immunoSEQ multiplex PCR; TCRdb lists only in-frame clones, some missing. The sample lists around 280,000 clones, roughly 8% seen once, with more than 1% in the top ten. The specimen sequenced was central memory CD4+ T cells from blood. These receptors were obtained from a woman aged 18-29 years in good health.

The chain joins TRBV7-9 to TRBJ2-7, with D uncertain. V gave up 2 bases and J gave up 3 bases, with 2 bases separating them. CDR1 SEHNR and CDR2 FQNEAQ come from the germline V gene (reference sequence). There are 11 residues in the CDR3. As DNA, the CDR3 is TGTGCCAGCAGCTTATTCTACGAGCAGTACTTC. The encoded protein is CASSLFYEQYF.

J is TRBJ1-2 and V is TRBV19; D is possibly TRBD1 (5 bases). The CDR3 runs 14 residues. Germline values: CDR1 LNHDA, CDR2 SQIVND (reference sequence). Trimming removed 0 bases at V and 3 bases at J, with 8 bases between. CDR3 sequence reads: CASSIDRRDYGYTF. The CDR3 DNA reads as TGTGCCAGTAGTATAGATCGCAGGGACTATGGCTACACCTTC.

A few counts support this clone. This chain uses TRBV28 with TRBJ1-2; D gene uncertain. V was cut by 4 bases and J by 6 bases, with 9 bases left in between. This CDR3 comprises 12 residues. Germline lookup yields CDR1 MDHEN and CDR2 SYDVKM. CDR3 nucleotides: TGTGCCAGCAGTTCATCCGGGAATGGCTACACCTTC. Amino acid sequence: CASSSSGNGYTF.

This clone has ten or more counts. The gene calls are TRBV5-6 and TRBJ2-5, with TRBD1 matching over 7 bases. Germline CDR1 is SGHDT and CDR2 is YYEEEE. With V trimmed by 3 bases and J by 1 base, 15 bases remained unmatched. The CDR3 spans 18 residues. The CDR3 DNA reads as TGTGCCAGCAGCTCGTCGAGACAGGGTGAAGGGGTCCAAGAGACCCAGTACTTC. This gives the protein CASSSSRQGEGVQETQYF.

This clone was seen repeatedly, ten times or more. This chain joins TRBV18 and TRBJ1-5; TRBD1 agrees at 7 bases. J gave up 6 bases and V 2 bases, and 7 bases lay outside the gene matches. From germline, CDR1 is KGHSH and CDR2 LQKENI. CDR3 length: 15 amino acids. This chain's CDR3 is CASSPGTDRVQPQHF. CDR3 in DNA: TGTGCCAGCTCACCAGGGACAGACAGGGTTCAGCCCCAGCATTTT.

This clone was counted between two and nine times. This chain connects TRBV5-1 to TRBJ2-1, with 13 bases fitting TRBD2. The J segment lost 4 bases and the V segment lost 4 bases, leaving 11 bases of the junction unmatched. Germline V gene sequence: CDR1 SGHRS, CDR2 YFSETQ. The CDR3 sequence is 18 residues long. The CDR3: CASSHGLAGVDFYNEQFF. Here the CDR3 DNA reads TGCGCCAGCAGCCATGGACTAGCGGGAGTCGACTTTTACAATGAGCAGTTCTTC.

The chain uses TRBV6-5 and TRBJ1-2; 8 bases line up with TRBD1. CDR3 length: 14 residues. The ends lost 5 bases at V and 6 bases at J; junction bases unmatched: 8. Germline V gene data show CDR1 as MNHEY and CDR2 as SVGAGI. In DNA, the CDR3 is TGTGCCAGCAGTCCTCGGACAGGGAGGGATGGCTACACCTTC. Translated: CASSPRTGRDGYTF.

The CDR3 DNA reads TGTGCCAGCAGCCCTGGGCCGGCAGGGCGAAGTGGCTACACCTTC. Translation gives CASSPGPAGRSGYTF. This chain links TRBV7-3 with TRBJ1-2, with D possibly being TRBD1 (5 bases). The CDR3 is made up of 15 amino acids. CDR1 and CDR2 (germline): SGHTA, FQGTGA. Between the trimmed V and J ends, which lost 5 bases and 7 bases, there was a span of 20 bases.

This clone turned up a few times. V gene TRBV19 combines with J gene TRBJ1-3; no definite D call. Germline V CDR1 and CDR2: LNHDA, SQIVND (reference sequence). Trimming cost V 6 bases and J 4 bases, with 10 bases left between them. The CDR3 is 13 residues long. The CDR3 DNA is TGTGCCAGTAGCCCTGATCAGGGAAACACCATATATTTT. This encodes CASSPDQGNTIYF.

There are a few counts of this clone. V is TRBV11-2 and J is TRBJ1-1, with D perhaps TRBD1 (5 bases). V dropped 1 base and J dropped 10 bases, with 10 bases sitting between them. The CDR3 loop spans 12 amino acids. CDR1 and CDR2 (germline): SGHAT, FQNNGV. The CDR3 sequence: CASSLAGGGAFF. In DNA, the CDR3 is TGTGCCAGCAGCTTAGCTGGGGGGGGAGCTTTCTTT.

This clone was detected a few times. CDR3 amino acids: CASSLYGAGGAKTQYF. The CDR3 region has the DNA TGTGCCAGCAGCTTATATGGAGCAGGGGGCGCGAAGACCCAGTACTTC. The genes are TRBV7-2 and TRBJ2-5, with TRBD1 matching 8 bases. The V segment lost 2 bases and the J segment 6 bases; nucleotides outside the gene matches: 11. The CDR3 contains 16 residues. CDR1 SGHTA and CDR2 FQGNSA come from the germline V gene.

This clone occurred a few times. The rearrangement links TRBV19 to TRBJ2-7; 7 nucleotides agree with TRBD2. V lost 5 bases and J lost 0; bases outside the gene matches: 16. Germline V gene data show CDR1 as LNHDA and CDR2 as SQIVND (reference sequence). The CDR3 spans 18 residues. The CDR3 spells CASSRTTVSSGGSYEQYF. The CDR3 region has the DNA TGTGCCAGTAGTCGTACGACAGTTTCTTCGGGAGGCTCCTACGAGCAGTACTTC.

A few counts support this clone. The chain combines TRBV14 with TRBJ2-1; 10 positions agree with TRBD2. With 1 base clipped from V and 13 bases from J, the junction kept 7 bases outside the gene matches. Germline V lookup: CDR1 SGHDN, CDR2 FVKESK. This CDR3 is built from 14 residues. In DNA, the CDR3 is TGTGCCAGCAGCCAAGCCAGCGGGGGGGCCAATCAGTTCTTC. This sequence encodes CASSQASGGANQFF.